Below, 25 T cell receptor beta chains from the same sample are listed, as sequenced in a study of blood T cells in healthy people across ages. Together with a sample-barcoded 5' primer, a J-beta primer mix was included in a second PCR lasting about 7 to 11 cycles. MiXCR, applied by TCRdb to the 5' RACE reads, yields one record per CDR3 protein. The sample has 650,000 to 1,000,000 distinct CDR3 sequences, 35% to 40% seen once. The source material was blood. The receptor set was obtained from a man between 18 and 35 years old in good health.

Only one count was recorded for this clonotype. V and J are TRBV10-3 and TRBJ2-7; 9 nucleotides line up with TRBD2. Germline CDR1 is ENHRY and CDR2 is SYGVKD. The CDR3 runs 15 residues. J gave up 7 bases and V 11 bases, and 18 bases lay outside the gene matches. The CDR3 region has the DNA TGTGCCGCCCGGGGGGATCTAGCGGGGTACAGTGAGCAGTACTTC. This gives the protein CAARGDLAGYSEQYF.

This clonotype was seen more than once but under ten times. This sequence joins TRBV7-6 and TRBJ1-4; D is unclear. This CDR3 contains 15 residues. V lost 2 bases and J 6 bases, leaving 13 bases between the germline ends. Germline V gives CDR1 SGHVS, CDR2 FNYEAQ. The DNA for the CDR3 is TGTGCCAGCAGCTTATATGCTGGAAGGGATGAAAAACTGTTTTTT. This translates into CASSLYAGRDEKLFF.

The chain has TRBV20-1 and TRBJ2-3, with 10 bases fitting TRBD2. The CDR3 has 15 amino acids. The trim removed 5 bases at V and 0 bases at J, leaving 5 bases unmatched. The germline gives CDR1 DFQATT, CDR2 SNEGSKA (reference sequence). For the CDR3, the DNA is TGCAGTGCTGAAGCACTAGCGGGGAGCACAGATACGCAGTATTTT. Translating it yields CSAEALAGSTDTQYF.

This clonotype was seen more than once but under ten times. The gene calls are TRBV5-1 and TRBJ1-1, with TRBD1 matching 8 bases. This CDR3 comprises 18 residues. V lost 7 bases, J lost 5 bases, and 22 bases stayed unmatched. From germline, CDR1 is SGHRS and CDR2 YFSETQ. CDR3 in amino acids: CASSWGEGTGFVHTEAFF. In nucleotides, the CDR3 is TGCGCCAGCTCCTGGGGCGAAGGGACAGGCTTCGTTCATACTGAAGCTTTCTTT.

This clonotype turned up a few times. The V call is TRBV13, the J call TRBJ2-1; the D gene could be TRBD1 or TRBD2 (5 bases each). There are 15 residues in the CDR3. The V end lost 0 bases, the J end lost 3 bases, and 9 bases lay between the germline ends. Germline lookup yields CDR1 PRHDT and CDR2 FYEKMQ (reference sequence). CDR3 sequence: CASSLGGVYYNEQFF. CDR3 coding DNA: TGTGCCAGCAGCTTAGGGGGGGTCTACTACAATGAGCAGTTCTTC.

There are a few counts of this clonotype. This could be a read error, since a much larger clone is one nucleotide away. The chain employs TRBV10-3 and TRBJ2-3, with 7 bases matching TRBD2. The CDR3 covers 16 residues. V trimming: 0 bases; J trimming: 7 bases; junction bases outside the gene matches: 10. The germline V gene encodes CDR1 ENHRY and CDR2 SYGVKD. Here the CDR3 DNA reads TGTGCCATCAGTGAGTCGGCGGGGGTTAGATTATATACGCAGTATTTT. As protein: CAISESAGVRLYTQYF.

This chain uses TRBV20-1 with TRBJ2-7; D not resolved. Germline V gives CDR1 DFQATT, CDR2 SNEGSKA (reference sequence). This CDR3 has 12 amino acids. Trimming stripped 0 bases from V and 4 bases from J, with 7 bases between. CDR3 sequence reads: CSARDKGYEQYF. The CDR3 nucleotides read TGCAGTGCTAGAGATAAAGGGTACGAGCAGTACTTC.

The chain has TRBV7-2 and TRBJ2-5; 7 positions match TRBD1. The J call may not be correct, given that the DNA end is closer to TRBJ2-7. Germline V gives CDR1 SGHTA, CDR2 FQGNSA. CDR3 length: 13 residues. CDR3 bases: TGTGCCAGCAGCCCGGGGACAGCCTCCGAGCAGTACTTC. Protein product: CASSPGTASEQYF.

The J gene is TRBJ1-1, the V gene TRBV7-9, with D possibly matching TRBD1 (5 bases). The germline V gene has CDR1 SEHNR and CDR2 FQNEAQ (reference sequence). V lost 5 bases and J lost 1, with 14 bases in between. The CDR3 consists of 15 residues. CDR3 coding DNA: TGTGCCAGCAGCCCCTGGGGGGGGAGGAACACTGAAGCTTTCTTT. Amino acid sequence: CASSPWGGRNTEAFF.

This clonotype was seen a few times. The rearrangement joins TRBV20-1 to TRBJ2-3; D is unresolved. Germline V gene sequence: CDR1 DFQATT, CDR2 SNEGSKA (reference sequence). The length of the CDR3 is 13 residues. V was cut by 3 bases and J by 4 bases, with 11 bases left in between. CDR3 DNA sequence: TGCAGTGCTAGCGGGCCTGGCCCAGATACGCAGTATTTT. As protein: CSASGPGPDTQYF.

The chain employs TRBV7-6 and TRBJ2-5, with TRBD2 as a possible D gene (6 bases). The ends were cut back, 1 base at V and 5 bases at J, with 8 bases in the middle. The germline V gene has CDR1 SGHVS and CDR2 FNYEAQ. This CDR3 comprises 13 residues. CDR3 coding DNA: TGTGCCAGCAGCTTAGTAGCGGCGGAGACCCAGTACTTC. Amino acids: CASSLVAAETQYF.

The chain combines TRBV5-6 with TRBJ2-1; D is possibly TRBD1 (7 bases). The germline V gene has CDR1 SGHDT and CDR2 YYEEEE. The CDR3 is 16 amino acids. Trimming cost V 5 bases and J 5 bases, with 20 bases left between them. CDR3 nucleotide sequence: TGTGCCAGCAGGCCCAAGACAGGGAGGTCCCACAATGAGCAGTTCTTC. This translates into CASRPKTGRSHNEQFF.

This rearrangement joins TRBV29-1 to TRBJ2-3, with 10 bases fitting TRBD2. The CDR3 totals 13 residues. CDR1 is SQVTM and CDR2 is ANQGSEA in the germline V gene. V gave up 4 bases and J gave up 6 bases; unmatched junction bases: 4. In DNA form, the CDR3 reads TGCAGCGTTGCTAGCGGGAGACCGGATACGCAGTATTTT. Its protein product is CSVASGRPDTQYF.

The chain couples TRBV12-5 to TRBJ2-7; TRBD2 aligns across 7 bases. The length of the CDR3 is 17 residues. The V gene's germline CDR1 is LGHNT and CDR2 FRNRAP. The V and J ends lost 1 base and 7 bases, in that order; junction bases with no gene match: 16. The CDR3 DNA is TGTGCTAGTGGTTTGGCCTCCGGGACTCATGGGGGGGATGAGCAGTACTTC. Translating it yields CASGLASGTHGGDEQYF.

Notes on this clonotype: At one boundary the junction diverges from the germline segment, which might be a read error. The J gene is TRBJ1-1, the V gene TRBV6-5; possible D gene TRBD1, 5 bases. CDR3 size: 13 residues. Germline-derived CDR1 and CDR2 are MNHEY and SVGAGI. CDR3 sequence (DNA): TGTGCCAACAGTCGGCAGGGGAACACTGAAGCTTTCTTT. Amino acid sequence: CANSRQGNTEAFF.

This clonotype has ten or more counts. The J gene is TRBJ2-1, the V gene TRBV20-1; unclear D gene. There are 14 residues in the CDR3. Germline CDR1 is DFQATT and CDR2 is SNEGSKA (reference sequence). V was shortened by 6 bases and J by 2 bases, with 14 bases between the two germline ends. The CDR3 here is CSAPPTGPYNEQFF. As DNA, the CDR3 is TGCAGTGCCCCTCCAACTGGCCCCTACAATGAGCAGTTCTTC.

Ten or more counts support this clonotype. V and J are TRBV3-1 and TRBJ2-1; D not certain. CDR3 length: 16 residues. The ends were cut back, 4 bases at V and 0 bases at J, with 13 bases in the middle. Per germline, CDR1 LGHDT and CDR2 YNNKEL (reference sequence). The CDR3 DNA follows: TGTGCCAGCAGCCCGCGTAAGCAGAGCTCCTACAATGAGCAGTTCTTC. Its protein is CASSPRKQSSYNEQFF.

This chain uses TRBV12-3 or TRBV12-4 with TRBJ2-2, with TRBD2 matching over 10 bases. The V segment lost 6 bases and the J segment 1 base; nucleotides outside the gene matches: 5. This CDR3 has 16 amino acids. The chain's CDR3 is CASSWSGGENTGELFF. CDR3 sequence (DNA): TGTGCCAGCAGCTGGAGCGGGGGGGAGAACACCGGGGAGCTGTTTTTT.

The rearrangement uses TRBV18 and TRBJ2-1; the D is unclear. The CDR3 has 15 amino acids. Per the germline V gene, CDR1 is KGHSH and CDR2 is LQKENI. Trimming removed 0 bases from V and 3 bases from J, with 9 bases in between. Here the CDR3 DNA reads TGTGCCAGCTCACCACCGTGGTCCAGCTACAATGAGCAGTTCTTC. Its protein is CASSPPWSSYNEQFF. Combining the CDR3 with reference TRBV18 and TRBJ2-1 gives the whole variable domain NAGVMQNPRHLVRRRGQEARLRCSPMKGHSHVYWYRQLPEEGLKFMVYLQKENIIDESGMPKERFSAEFPKEGPSILRIQQVVRGDSAAYFCASSPPWSSYNEQFFGPGTRLTVL.

Note on this clonotype: Given a much more abundant clone one base away, this may be a read error. J is TRBJ1-4 and V is TRBV12-3 or TRBV12-4; 9 bases align to TRBD1. The CDR3 contains 17 residues. Germline trimming cut 7 bases from V and 3 bases from J; bases unmatched to any gene: 12. CDR3 sequence: CASNHRGPQAANEKLFF. Written as DNA, the CDR3 is TGTGCCAGCAATCACAGGGGGCCCCAAGCAGCTAATGAAAAACTGTTTTTT.

Note on this clonotype: A clone one base away is much larger, so this may be a read error. This chain uses TRBV27 with TRBJ2-7, with 7 nucleotides matching TRBD1. Germline V gives CDR1 MNHEY, CDR2 SMNVEV (reference sequence). The CDR3 has 15 amino acids. Losses at the gene ends were 3 bases for V and 7 bases for J; bases not matched to a gene: 12. CDR3 bases: TGTGCCAGCAGTTTGGAAAGGGGGCGTCGGAATGAGCAGTACTTC. Translated, it gives CASSLERGRRNEQYF.

This clonotype was detected a few times. The J gene is TRBJ1-2, the V gene TRBV7-9, with D possibly TRBD1 on 6 matching bases. The V and J ends lost 1 base and 6 bases respectively, with 12 bases between them. Germline CDR1 and CDR2: SEHNR and FQNEAQ (reference sequence). The CDR3 is 14 amino acids. The CDR3 DNA sequence: TGTGCCAGCAGCTTAGAAACCGGGGGGCATGGCTACACCTTC. Protein: CASSLETGGHGYTF.

This clonotype was detected many times. CDR3 in amino acids: CSVGTANYGYTF. CDR3 nucleotides: TGCAGCGTTGGGACCGCCAACTATGGCTACACCTTC. V and J are TRBV29-1 and TRBJ1-2; D is undetermined. V was shortened by 4 bases and J by 2 bases, with 8 bases between the two germline ends. Germline assignment: CDR1 SQVTM and CDR2 ANQGSEA. The length of the CDR3 is 12 residues. The full variable domain, rest sourced from reference TRBV29-1 and TRBJ1-2, is SAVISQKPSRDICQRGTSLTIQCQVDSQVTMMFWYRQQPGQSLTLIATANQGSEATYESGFVIDKFPISRPNLTFSTLTVSNMSPEDSSIYLCSVGTANYGYTFGSGTRLTVV.

This clonotype has more than one count but fewer than ten. The chain recombines TRBV4-3 with TRBJ2-3, with TRBD2 matching 10 bases. With V trimmed by 0 bases and J by 5 bases, 14 bases remained unmatched. This CDR3 spans 19 amino acids. Germline V gives CDR1 LGHNA, CDR2 YSLEER. In DNA, the CDR3 is TGCGCCAGCAGCCAAGATAGTCACCGGGCTAGCGGGGGTGGAGATACGCAGTATTTT. As protein: CASSQDSHRASGGGDTQYF.

This clonotype showed up just a few times. This chain connects TRBV5-5 to TRBJ1-1; a possible D gene is TRBD1 (5 bases). V shed 4 bases and J shed 1 base, with 14 bases lying between them. The CDR3 sequence is 15 residues long. Germline CDR1 is SGHKS and CDR2 is YYEKEE (reference sequence). The CDR3 DNA reads TGTGCCAGCAGCCCCTGGAGGGGTGAGAACACTGAAGCTTTCTTT. Residues: CASSPWRGENTEAFF.